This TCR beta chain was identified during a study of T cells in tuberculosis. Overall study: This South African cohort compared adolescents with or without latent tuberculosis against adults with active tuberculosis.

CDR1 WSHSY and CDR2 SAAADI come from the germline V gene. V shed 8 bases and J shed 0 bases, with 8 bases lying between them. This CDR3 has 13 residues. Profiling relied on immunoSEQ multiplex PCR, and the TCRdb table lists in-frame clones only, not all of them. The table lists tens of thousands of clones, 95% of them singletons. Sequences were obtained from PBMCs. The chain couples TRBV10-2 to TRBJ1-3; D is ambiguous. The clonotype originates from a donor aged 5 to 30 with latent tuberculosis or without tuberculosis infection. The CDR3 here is CASLDDSGNTIYF. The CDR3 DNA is TGCGCCAGCCTAGACGACTCTGGAAACACCATATATTTT.